The TCR beta chain under discussion was sequenced for a study of prognosis after radiotherapy for stage I lung cancer. Study-level information: SBRT was given in 3 to 5 fractions at a biologically effective dose of at least 100 Gy as radiotherapy. Study-wide points: Where distant metastases developed, patients had lower Shannon entropy after stereotactic body radiation therapy. Unique TCR clone counts were lower following stereotactic body radiation therapy (median roughly 10,000 versus 7,000).

This clonotype has ten or more counts. No antigen is known for it. V was trimmed by 2 bases and J by 3 bases, leaving 20 bases between them. The CDR3 spans 17 residues. Germline V gives CDR1 SGHTA, CDR2 FQGTGA. On CT and PET/CT, all patients were node-negative, and none had prior chemotherapy, radiotherapy or other malignancies. The study amplified the TCR beta CDR3 region from genomic DNA. This amplification was carried out by two rounds of multiplex PCR. Each TRBV and TRBJ gene had its own primer in the first PCR round. Using its own MiXCR run on the multiplex PCR reads, TCRdb lists one record per CDR3 protein. Of 11,000 to 15,000 distinct CDR3 sequences in the sample, 28% were seen once.

This sequence joins TRBV7-3 and TRBJ2-7, with D possibly being TRBD1 or TRBD2 (6 bases each). The TCR comes from a donor over 45 with non-small cell lung cancer. The sequenced sample was PBMCs, obtained before or after stereotactic body radiation therapy (not recorded which). CDR3: CASSLGPPGRGGYEQYF. The CDR3 coding sequence is TGTGCCAGCAGCTTAGGCCCTCCGGGCAGGGGAGGCTACGAGCAGTACTTC.